This T cell receptor beta chain originates from a study of blood T cell repertoires in COVID-19. Study background: The samples span acute and convalescent COVID-19 from the United States, Italy and Spain. Sources were T cells, B-cell-depleted T cells, or PBMCs; the material itself was cDNA or gDNA.

This clone was observed a handful of times. V was clipped by 5 bases and J by 0 bases, with 11 bases between them. This CDR3 comprises 15 residues. The germline V gene encodes CDR1 MNHEY and CDR2 SVGAGI. As processed by the authors: Amplification of reference gene primers provided the estimated nucleated cell counts. TCRdb's copy holds only in-frame clones and misses some; the assay was immunoSEQ multiplex PCR. For V, J and clone size, that table is used; D and trimming come from the DNA. The repertoire holds roughly 120,000 clones, with approximately 84% as singletons. The chain is built from TRBV6-5 and TRBJ1-3; D is unresolved. The sequencing sample was made of peripheral blood. This receptor was taken from a man aged 65 to 79 with acute or convalescent COVID-19. As DNA, the CDR3 is TGTGCCAGCAGTCTTACAATGTCCTCTGGAAACACCATATATTTT. Translating it yields CASSLTMSSGNTIYF.